This T cell receptor (beta chain) appears in the sequencing data of a study of CD8+CD57+ T cells in acquired aplastic anemia. At the level of the study: The study obtained an average of around 2.9 ug of DNA from sorted CD4+ and CD8+ cells. Study findings and constraints: Patients and controls shared about 30 CD8+ CDR3 sequences, which appeared highly expressed in patients and within their immunodominant clones. Patients showed no significant difference from controls in CD8+ Simpson's diversity.

Trimming at V came to 5 bases and at J to 5 bases, leaving 8 bases not matched to a gene. Per the germline V gene, CDR1 is MNHEY and CDR2 is SVGEGT. CDR3 length: 15 residues. Remarks on this clonotype: The antigen is unknown.

Using genomic DNA as the template, TCR beta VDJ and CDR3 profiling was carried out. MiXCR, run by TCRdb on the reads, gives a single entry per CDR3 protein. The sample lists 130,000 or so distinct CDR3 sequences; 40% to 45% were seen once. Sequences were obtained from sorted CD4+, CD8+, or CD8+CD57+ T cells (not recorded which) from PBMCs. The TCR originated in a human donor in good health, serving as a control. The gene calls are TRBV6-2 or TRBV6-3 and TRBJ2-3, with 9 bases aligning to TRBD1. This CDR3 reads CASSRQQGARDTQYF. The CDR3 DNA sequence: TGTGCCAGCAGTCGACAACAGGGGGCGAGAGATACGCAGTATTTT.